This passage covers 30 T cell receptor beta chains from one sample sequenced in a study of tissue T cells after allogeneic stem cell transplantation. Produced via immunoSEQ multiplex PCR; TCRdb's table is partial and in-frame only. Among some 670 clones listed, around 50% were seen once. Time point noted: mouse harvest day 14 after allogeneic transplant. The graft held 10^6 splenic CD5+ T cells and 10^7 T-cell-depleted bone marrow cells. The material sequenced was liver tissue. The receptors were gathered from a female BALB/c mouse given C57BL/6 T cells with graft-versus-host disease after an allogeneic hematopoietic cell transplant.

Turning to this clone: Gene names denote mouse genes. The read ends 1 residue early relative to the CDR3; the germline J gene fills the gap. This sequence joins TRBV26 and TRBJ2-7, with 8 bases that match TRBD2. Germline CDR1 and CDR2: KGHPV and FQNQEV (reference sequence). This CDR3 region has 14 residues. The V and J ends lost 2 bases and 4 bases, in that order; junction bases with no gene match: 4. CDR3 in amino acids: CASSLLGGGYEQYF. CDR3 DNA (partial): TGTGCCAGCAGTCTGCTGGGGGGCGGATATGAACAGTAC.

Turning to this clone: Here the gene names and germline are mouse. The read is 1 residue too short to cover the CDR3 end, so that end is filled in from the germline J gene. The chain combines TRBV31 with TRBJ2-2, with D tentatively TRBD1 (6 bases). Germline CDR1 and CDR2: GKSSPN and SITVG. Trimming removed 1 base from V and 2 bases from J, with 8 bases in between. This CDR3 has 14 amino acids. This CDR3 reads CAWSRTANTGQLYF. CDR3 bases read: TGTGCCTGGAGTCGGACAGCGAACACCGGGCAGCTCTAC.

This clone was observed once. Any gene name here is a mouse gene name. Read data end 1 residue before the CDR3 end; the end is taken from the germline J gene. The gene calls are TRBV2 and TRBJ2-2, with D maybe TRBD1 (6 bases). The ends were cut back, 3 bases at V and 1 base at J, with 6 bases in the middle. Germline CDR1 and CDR2: LGHNA and YSYQKL. CDR3 length equals 14 residues. CDR3 DNA (partial): TGTGCCAGCAGCCAGGGACAAAACACCGGGCAGCTCTAC. Its translation is CASSQGQNTGQLY. The CDR3 reads in full as CASSQGQNTGQLYF.

Points on this clone: Here the gene names and germline are mouse. The read terminates 1 residue before the CDR3 end, so the remaining end is supplied by the germline J gene. The chain carries TRBV20 and TRBJ2-2, with unresolved D. V was clipped by 2 bases and J by 0 bases, with 4 bases between them. This CDR3 contains 13 residues. Germline V gives CDR1 GFQATS, CDR2 STVNSAI. CDR3 bases read: TGTGGTGCTAGGACTCCAAACACCGGGCAGCTCTAC. Translated, it gives CGARTPNTGQLY. The CDR3 reads in full as CGARTPNTGQLYF.

As to this clone: The listed genes are named as in mouse. CDR3 DNA (partial): TGTGCCAGCAGTCTGTCGTTCAGGGACACAGAAGTCTTC. Protein sequence: CASSLSFRDTEVF. The CDR3, in full, reads CASSLSFRDTEVFF. The chain combines TRBV26 with TRBJ1-1; D is possibly TRBD1 (5 bases). The read stops 1 residue short of the end of the CDR3; the missing end is completed from the germline J gene. Germline V CDR1 and CDR2: KGHPV, FQNQEV (reference sequence). The V end was cut by 0 bases, the J end by 3 bases, with 8 bases between. The CDR3 consists of 14 residues.

Details on this clone: This sequence may be a read error, since a much larger clone differs from it by one base. Gene labels here are mouse ones. The read ends 1 residue early relative to the CDR3; the germline J gene fills the gap. The chain uses TRBV29 and TRBJ1-2, with 8 positions matching TRBD1. V gave up 4 bases and J gave up 4 bases; unmatched junction bases: 2. The germline V gene has CDR1 MSHET and CDR2 SYDVDS. This CDR3 has 13 residues. CDR3 in amino acids: CASSSGQASDYTF. The sequenced part of the CDR3 DNA is TGTGCTAGCAGTTCGGGACAGGCCTCCGACTACACC.

This clone is a singleton in its sample. Any gene name here is a mouse gene name. Read data end 1 residue before the CDR3 end; the end is taken from the germline J gene. V usage is TRBV23 and J usage is TRBJ1-2; the DNA was not used to check the table's D call, TRBD1. The CDR3 spans 13 residues. CDR1 is KGHTA and CDR2 is FQNQQP in the germline V gene. Partial CDR3 DNA: TGCTCCAGCAGTCAAAGACAGAACTCCGACTACACC. It encodes CSSSQRQNSDYT. In full, the CDR3 is CSSSQRQNSDYTF.

Concerning this clone: Germline and genes here are mouse. The CDR3 goes on 1 residue after the read ends, and that part is filled in from the germline J gene. The rearrangement links TRBV26 to TRBJ1-1; D is uncertain. The germline V gene encodes CDR1 KGHPV and CDR2 FQNQEV (reference sequence). With 0 bases removed from V and 2 bases from J, the gap between germline ends came to 1 base. The CDR3 loop spans 12 amino acids. The covered CDR3 bases are TGTGCCAGCAGTCTGTCCAACACAGAAGTCTTC. This encodes CASSLSNTEVF. In full, the CDR3 is CASSLSNTEVFF.

This clone has a handful of counts. Gene names and germline match the mouse. Read coverage stops 1 residue before the CDR3 terminus; the germline J gene supplies the remainder. The chain has TRBV5 and TRBJ2-3, with TRBD1 matching over 10 bases. CDR1 and CDR2 from the germline V gene are LGHNA and YNLKQL (reference sequence). Trimming removed 1 base from V and 4 bases from J; junction bases left unmatched: 2. The CDR3 covers 15 residues. The DNA read from the CDR3 is TGTGCCAGCAGCCAAGCGGGACAGGGGACAGAAACGCTGTAT. Translating it yields CASSQAGQGTETLY. The CDR3 reads in full as CASSQAGQGTETLYF.

In this sample, this clone turned up a few times. Gene names are mouse gene names. The read terminates 1 residue before the CDR3 end, so the remaining end is supplied by the germline J gene. The chain joins TRBV13-1 to TRBJ2-5; 8 bases align to TRBD2. This CDR3 contains 15 residues. J lost 4 bases, V lost 1 base, and 5 bases had no gene match. In germline, CDR1 is NSHNY, CDR2 SYGAGN. The sequenced part of the CDR3 DNA is TGTGCCAGCAGTGATTCGGCTGGGGGGAAAGACACCCAGTAC. Its protein product is CASSDSAGGKDTQY. Given in full, the CDR3 is CASSDSAGGKDTQYF.

About this clone: Germline and genes: mouse. Read data end 1 residue before the CDR3 end; the end is taken from the germline J gene. The genes are TRBV23 and TRBJ1-6. TRBJ1-6 counts as an open reading frame of uncertain function. CDR3 length equals 15 residues. Germline V lookup: CDR1 KGHTA, CDR2 FQNQQP. The CDR3 spells CSSSQVDSYNSPLYF. The sequenced CDR3 bases are TGCTCCAGCAGTCAAGTGGATTCCTATAATTCGCCCCTCTAC.

This clone was observed a few times. Mouse gene names apply. CDR3 loop: CASSLSSGGSERLFF. The DNA read from the CDR3 is TGTGCCAGCAGTCTGTCGTCAGGGGGCAGCGAAAGATTATTT. V gene TRBV26 combines with J gene TRBJ1-4, with TRBD1 identical over 8 bases. The sequenced fragment ends 1 residue before the CDR3 boundary, so the rest is inferred from the germline J gene. With V trimmed by 0 bases and J by 7 bases, 4 bases remained unmatched. The germline CDR1 and CDR2 sequences are KGHPV and FQNQEV (reference sequence). This CDR3 is 15 amino acids long.

For this clone: Each gene name is a mouse one. The read ends 1 residue before the CDR3 terminus; that terminus is restored from the germline J gene. This chain uses TRBV23 with TRBJ1-5; the D segment call TRBD1 is taken from the table without a DNA check. The germline gives CDR1 KGHTA, CDR2 FQNQQP. The CDR3 runs to 14 residues. This chain's CDR3 is CSSRRQGNNQAPLF. CDR3 DNA (partial): TGCTCCAGCAGGCGACAGGGGAACAACCAGGCTCCGCTT.

To note about this clone: Genes and germline come from the mouse. The CDR3 sequence is CASSGGDERLFF. CDR3 bases read: TGTGCCAGCTCAGGGGGCGACGAAAGATTATTT. This chain joins TRBV12-1 and TRBJ1-4; 7 positions match TRBD1. The read halts 1 residue ahead of the CDR3 end, with the missing end drawn from the germline J gene. In germline, CDR1 is SGHSN, CDR2 HYEKVE. The CDR3 contains 12 residues. Trimming at V came to 4 bases and at J to 6 bases, leaving 1 base not matched to a gene.

A remark on this clone: Gene labels here are mouse ones. The observed sequence ends 1 residue before the CDR3 terminus, with the missing tail filled in from the germline J gene. The genes are TRBV22 and TRBJ2-1; the table's TRBD2 call for D was not verified on the DNA. TRBV22 has pseudogene status. The CDR3 runs 14 residues. Partial CDR3 DNA: TGTGCCAGCAGTTACTGGGGGGGCTATGCTGAGCAGTTC. It codes for CASSYWGGYAEQF. The entire CDR3 protein is CASSYWGGYAEQFF.

Remarks on this clone: The genes are named according to mouse. Sequencing ends 1 residue short of the CDR3 end; the germline J gene provides the rest. This chain links TRBV19 with TRBJ2-1, with TRBD2 matching over 12 bases. Germline CDR1 reads FNHDT; CDR2 reads SITEND (reference sequence). After removal of 2 bases from V and 8 bases from J, the junction contained 2 bases not matched to a gene. The CDR3 contains 14 residues. Partial CDR3 DNA: TGTGCCAGCAGTATGACTGGGGGGGCGACTGAGCAGTTC. Its protein is CASSMTGGATEQF. In full, the CDR3 is CASSMTGGATEQFF.

Worth noting for this clone: Gene names follow the mouse nomenclature. Sequencing ends 1 residue short of the CDR3 end; the germline J gene provides the rest. The V call is TRBV5, the J call TRBJ2-7, with 8 bases matching TRBD2. This CDR3 is built from 14 residues. V was pared by 4 bases and J by 4 bases, with 6 bases of the junction left unmatched. Germline V gives CDR1 LGHNA, CDR2 YNLKQL (reference sequence). The CDR3 protein is CASSPGGLIYEQYF. CDR3 bases read: TGTGCCAGCAGCCCTGGGGGGCTCATTTATGAACAGTAC.

With regard to this clone: The gene symbols are mouse symbols. The CDR3 goes on 1 residue after the read ends, and that part is filled in from the germline J gene. The J gene is TRBJ1-3, the V gene TRBV26, with 8 positions matching TRBD1. The germline CDR1 and CDR2 sequences are KGHPV and FQNQEV (reference sequence). The CDR3 consists of 14 residues. With 4 bases clipped from V and 4 bases from J, the junction kept 3 bases outside the gene matches. The CDR3 reads CASSPDRGGNTLYF. CDR3 DNA, as far as it was read: TGTGCCAGCAGTCCCGACAGGGGAGGAAATACGCTCTAT.

This clone has a handful of counts. Gene names and germline match the mouse. The read ends 1 residue before the CDR3 terminus; that terminus is restored from the germline J gene. The chain joins TRBV26 to TRBJ1-4; D gene uncertain. Trimming took off 0 bases at V and 3 bases at J, with 8 bases between the two ends. CDR1 KGHPV and CDR2 FQNQEV come from the germline V gene (reference sequence). The CDR3 covers 15 residues. CDR3: CASSLSWGANERLFF. The DNA read from the CDR3 is TGTGCCAGCAGTCTGTCGTGGGGAGCCAACGAAAGATTATTT.

For this clone: Any gene name here is a mouse gene name. The read is 1 residue too short to cover the CDR3 end, so that end is filled in from the germline J gene. The rearrangement links TRBV26 to TRBJ2-2; tentatively, D is TRBD1 (6 bases). The V end was cut by 7 bases, the J end by 1 base, with 10 bases between. Germline loops: CDR1 KGHPV, CDR2 FQNQEV (reference sequence). The CDR3 spans 14 residues. Partial CDR3 DNA: TGTGCCAGCAACCGGGACAAAAACACCGGGCAGCTCTAC. Residues: CASNRDKNTGQLY. The whole CDR3 reads CASNRDKNTGQLYF.

This clone is categorized as hyperexpanded. Mouse gene names apply. The CDR3 end lies 1 residue beyond the end of the read and is filled in from the germline J gene. V and J are TRBV19 and TRBJ2-7; a possible D gene is TRBD2 (6 bases). This CDR3 is built from 14 residues. Germline CDR1 reads FNHDT; CDR2 reads SITEND (reference sequence). V lost 1 base and J 4 bases, leaving 12 bases between the germline ends. Incomplete CDR3 DNA: TGTGCCAGCAGTATACGGGCGGGGGGATATGAACAGTAC. Translating gives CASSIRAGGYEQY. The full CDR3 sequence reads CASSIRAGGYEQYF.

On this clone itself: Mouse names are used for the genes. The CDR3 end falls 1 residue outside the read, so it is completed with the germline J gene. V usage is TRBV23 and J usage is TRBJ1-4; the D call in the table, TRBD1, was not verified against the DNA. Germline V gives CDR1 KGHTA, CDR2 FQNQQP. The CDR3 extends over 15 amino acids. The CDR3 reads CSSSQGTGSNERLFF. Incomplete CDR3 DNA: TGCTCCAGCAGTCAAGGGACAGGGTCCAACGAAAGATTATTT.

This clone is categorized as large (0.1 to 1%). Here the gene names and germline are mouse. The read falls 1 residue short of the CDR3 end, and the missing part is taken from the germline J gene. The V and J genes are TRBV4 and TRBJ2-1, with D uncertain. V was clipped by 4 bases and J by 4 bases, with 5 bases between them. Germline V gives CDR1 LGHDT, CDR2 YNNKQL (reference sequence). The CDR3 covers 12 residues. This CDR3 is CASSLQYAEQFF. The CDR3 bases that were read are TGTGCCAGCAGCTTACAGTATGCTGAGCAGTTC.

Comment on this clone: Gene names and germline refer to mouse. The read ends 1 residue early relative to the CDR3; the germline J gene fills the gap. The rearrangement joins TRBV26 to TRBJ2-3; 9 positions match TRBD1. V trimming: 5 bases; J trimming: 0 bases; junction bases outside the gene matches: 3. Germline CDR1 KGHPV, CDR2 FQNQEV (reference sequence). This CDR3 is built from 15 residues. The chain's CDR3 is CASSSGTGSAETLYF. CDR3 DNA, as far as it was read: TGTGCCAGCAGTTCCGGGACAGGGAGTGCAGAAACGCTGTAT.

This clone was seen more than once but under ten times. The gene names given are mouse names. The read comes to an end 1 residue before the CDR3 does, leaving the germline J gene to fill in the end. The chain has TRBV3 and TRBJ1-5, with TRBD1 matching 7 bases. The V segment lost 4 bases and the J segment 3 bases; nucleotides outside the gene matches: 0. Germline V gene sequence: CDR1 SNHLY, CDR2 FYNGKV (reference sequence). The CDR3 contains 13 residues. CDR3 bases read: TGTGCCAGCAGCTGGGACAGCAACCAGGCTCCGCTT. It encodes CASSWDSNQAPL. The CDR3, in full, reads CASSWDSNQAPLF.

With respect to this clone: One end of the junction varies from germline; a read error may be responsible. All gene names here are mouse names. The sequence runs out 1 residue before the end of the CDR3; the remainder is reconstructed from the germline J gene. The chain combines TRBV13-1 with TRBJ2-5; TRBD1 might be the D (7 bases). Germline V gene lookup returns CDR1 NSHNY and CDR2 SYGAGN. There are 14 residues in the CDR3. Partial CDR3 DNA: TGTGCCAGCGGTGATGAGGGGGCGAGGGACACCCAGTAC. Its translation is CASGDEGARDTQY. The whole CDR3 protein is CASGDEGARDTQYF.

This clone came up a few times. Any gene name here is a mouse gene name. With the read ending 1 residue before the CDR3 end, the germline J gene is used to fill in that end. The J gene is TRBJ1-4, the V gene TRBV20; D is unclear. Per the germline V gene, CDR1 is GFQATS and CDR2 is STVNSAI. The CDR3 totals 11 residues. The sequenced CDR3 bases are TGTGGCTACAGCTCCAACGAAAGATTATTT. This encodes CGYSSNERLF. The full CDR3 sequence reads CGYSSNERLFF.

As concerns this clone: Mouse gene names and germline throughout. The read ends 1 residue early relative to the CDR3; the germline J gene fills the gap. The chain carries TRBV16 and TRBJ1-1; a weak D match, TRBD1 (5 bases). The CDR3 length is 14 residues. V lost 0 bases and J 0 bases, leaving 5 bases between the germline ends. Looked up from germline, CDR1 is SGHSA and CDR2 is FRNQAP. The CDR3 DNA, read in part, is TGTGCAAGCAGCTTAGAGGGGGCAAACACAGAAGTCTTC. Its protein product is CASSLEGANTEVF. The CDR3 as a whole reads CASSLEGANTEVFF.

A single count supports this clone. Gene names are mouse gene names. The sequenced fragment ends 1 residue before the CDR3 boundary, so the rest is inferred from the germline J gene. The rearrangement joins TRBV4 to TRBJ1-4; tentatively, D is TRBD1 (5 bases). Germline lookup yields CDR1 LGHDT and CDR2 YNNKQL (reference sequence). V lost 4 bases to trimming and J lost 0 bases, with 9 bases between them. CDR3 length: 15 residues. The part of the CDR3 DNA that was read is TGTGCCAGCAGCTTAACAGGTTTTTCCAACGAAAGATTATTT. This translates into CASSLTGFSNERLF. The CDR3 as a whole reads CASSLTGFSNERLFF.

Of note for this clone: The gene symbols are mouse symbols. The read halts 1 residue ahead of the CDR3 end, with the missing end drawn from the germline J gene. The rearrangement links TRBV26 to TRBJ2-3; D is ambiguous. Germline-derived CDR1 and CDR2 are KGHPV and FQNQEV (reference sequence). This CDR3 has 14 amino acids. The V end lost 0 bases, the J end lost 0 bases, and 4 bases lay between the germline ends. The sequenced CDR3 bases are TGTGCCAGCAGTCTGTCGGTTAGTGCAGAAACGCTGTAT. Amino acid sequence: CASSLSVSAETLY. The CDR3 in its entirety is CASSLSVSAETLYF.